Presented here are 31 T cell receptor beta chains from one specimen sequenced in a study of a mutant IDH1 vaccine in newly diagnosed glioma. These receptors have no identified antigens. Time point defined: week 35, safety follow-up. Every vaccination contained 300 ug of the mutant IDH1 20-mer peptide and was paired with topical imiquimod. Sequencing used immunoSEQ multiplex PCR; TCRdb keeps in-frame clones, though not all of them. The repertoire holds roughly 68,000 clones, with 60% to 75% as singletons. Sequencing used PBMCs, obtained from a glioma patient whose treatment included an IDH1 peptide vaccine. These receptors came from a man over 45 with glioma.

The V call is TRBV5-4, the J call TRBJ2-4; D gene ambiguous. The V gene lost 1 base and the J gene lost 6 bases, with 2 bases spanning the gap. The germline V gene encodes CDR1 SGHNT and CDR2 YYREEE (reference sequence). The CDR3 totals 11 residues. The CDR3 region has the DNA TGTGCCAGCAGCTTGAGAAACATTCAGTACTTC. Translation: CASSLRNIQYF. Together with reference TRBV5-4 and TRBJ2-4, the CDR3 gives the full variable domain: ETGVTQSPTHLIKTRGQQVTLRCSSQSGHNTVSWYQQALGQGPQFIFQYYREEENGRGNFPPRFSGLQFPNYSSELNVNALELDDSALYLCASSLRNIQYFGAGTRLSVL.

This sequence joins TRBV27 and TRBJ2-2; 8 bases are a match to TRBD1. CDR1 is MNHEY, CDR2 SMNVEV, per germline (reference sequence). The CDR3 has 16 amino acids. V lost 3 bases and J lost 1; bases outside the gene matches: 4. CDR3 region: CASSLVGTGNTGELFF. In DNA, the CDR3 is TGTGCCAGCAGTTTGGTCGGGACAGGGAACACCGGGGAGCTGTTTTTT.

This chain connects TRBV4-3 to TRBJ2-7; D uncertain. Germline CDR1 is LGHNA and CDR2 is YSLEER. This CDR3 is built from 13 residues. V lost 0 bases and J lost 4, with 7 bases in between. CDR3 bases: TGCGCCAGCAGCCAAGAACGATCGTACGAGCAGTACTTC. It encodes CASSQERSYEQYF.

This chain connects TRBV4-2 to TRBJ2-1; maybe TRBD2 (5 bases). Germline CDR1 is LGHNA and CDR2 is YNFKEQ. Trimming took 0 bases from V and 5 from J, leaving 11 bases between them. This CDR3 is 15 amino acids long. The DNA for the CDR3 is TGTGCCAGCAGCCAAGAAGGGCTAGCCGACAATGAGCAGTTCTTC. Translating it yields CASSQEGLADNEQFF.

This clone was seen just once. The chain combines TRBV5-1 with TRBJ2-7, with TRBD1 identical over 9 bases. This CDR3 contains 15 residues. Trimming removed 0 bases from V and 4 bases from J; junction bases left unmatched: 5. In germline, CDR1 is SGHRS, CDR2 YFSETQ. The CDR3 DNA is TGCGCCAGCAGCTTGGTGACAGGGGGTAAATACGAGCAGTACTTC. Translated: CASSLVTGGKYEQYF.

The gene calls are TRBV14 and TRBJ2-7; D is unresolved. The V gene lost 2 bases and the J gene lost 1 base, with 9 bases spanning the gap. CDR3 size: 14 residues. CDR1 SGHDN and CDR2 FVKESK come from the germline V gene. CDR3 DNA: TGTGCCAGCAGCCAACATTCGCGTTCCTACGAGCAGTACTTC. The encoded protein is CASSQHSRSYEQYF. The full variable domain, in which reference TRBV14 and TRBJ2-7 provide the parts outside the CDR3, is EAGVTQFPSHSVIEKGQTVTLRCDPISGHDNLYWYRRVMGKEIKFLLHFVKESKQDESGMPNNRFLAERTGGTYSTLKVQPAELEDSGVYFCASSQHSRSYEQYFGPGTRLTVT.

Worth noting for this clone: At one end, the junction sequence differs from germline, possibly due to a read error. The genes are TRBV7-8 and TRBJ2-7, with D possibly being TRBD1 or TRBD2 (5 bases each). The CDR3 totals 17 residues. Germline V CDR1 and CDR2: SGHVS, FQNEAQ. The CDR3 DNA sequence: TGTGCCAGCAGCTTAGGATTTGGAGGCAGGGCTTTCCCCTTTGGTGGCTTC. Protein sequence: CASSLGFGGRAFPFGGF.

The chain is built from TRBV7-2 and TRBJ2-3; D call uncertain. V lost 1 base to trimming and J lost 0 bases, with 5 bases between them. Germline assignment: CDR1 SGHTA and CDR2 FQGNSA. CDR3 length: 14 residues. The CDR3 region has the DNA TGTGCCAGCAGCTTAGAACAAAGCACAGATACGCAGTATTTT. Residues: CASSLEQSTDTQYF.

The chain couples TRBV30 to TRBJ1-4, with D unclear. CDR1 is GTSNPN, CDR2 SVGIG, per germline (reference sequence). V lost 2 bases to trimming and J lost 0 bases, with 10 bases between them. There are 15 residues in the CDR3. In nucleotides, the CDR3 is TGTGCCTGGAGTATCGGGAGAACAACTAATGAAAAACTGTTTTTT. It codes for CAWSIGRTTNEKLFF.

The chain links TRBV30 to TRBJ1-1; 8 bases align to TRBD1. Germline CDR1 GTSNPN, CDR2 SVGIG (reference sequence). After removal of 5 bases from V and 5 bases from J, the junction contained 10 bases not matched to a gene. This CDR3 has 14 residues. The CDR3 reads CAWGQGQRWTEAFF. CDR3 nucleotides: TGTGCCTGGGGACAGGGACAACGGTGGACTGAAGCTTTCTTT.

The rearrangement links TRBV20-1 to TRBJ1-2, with D hard to call. V dropped 3 bases and J dropped 6 bases, with 8 bases sitting between them. Germline CDR1 DFQATT, CDR2 SNEGSKA (reference sequence). The CDR3 has 11 amino acids. This chain's CDR3 is CSASFQHGYTF. CDR3 DNA sequence: TGCAGTGCTAGTTTCCAGCATGGCTACACCTTC.

The chain carries TRBV12-5 and TRBJ1-1; 8 nucleotides agree with TRBD1. This CDR3 is 14 amino acids long. The V and J ends lost 4 bases and 5 bases, in that order; junction bases with no gene match: 6. Germline V gene data show CDR1 as LGHNT and CDR2 as FRNRAP. The CDR3 nucleotides are TGTGCTAGTGGTTCGACAGGGGATTGGACTGAAGCTTTCTTT. As protein: CASGSTGDWTEAFF.

This clone appeared once. The chain has TRBV7-9 and TRBJ2-2; TRBD2 matches 14 bases. The junction had 6 bases not matched to a gene; V was cut back by 4 bases and J by 5 bases. This CDR3 region has 17 residues. Per germline, CDR1 SEHNR and CDR2 FQNEAQ (reference sequence). The CDR3 sequence is CASSSTSGGAGTGELFF. In nucleotides, the CDR3 is TGTGCCAGCAGCTCGACTAGCGGGGGGGCCGGGACCGGGGAGCTGTTTTTT. The variable domain in full, completed from reference TRBV7-9 and TRBJ2-2, reads DTGVSQNPRHKITKRGQNVTFRCDPISEHNRLYWYRQTLGQGPEFLTYFQNEAQLEKSRLLSDRFSAERPKGSFSTLEIQRTEQGDSAMYLCASSSTSGGAGTGELFFGEGSRLTVL.

This clone was observed once. The rearrangement uses TRBV27 and TRBJ2-7; tentatively, D is TRBD2 (7 bases). Per the germline V gene, CDR1 is MNHEY and CDR2 is SMNVEV (reference sequence). There are 13 residues in the CDR3. V lost 8 bases and J 2 bases, leaving 13 bases between the germline ends. CDR3 nucleotides: TGTGCCAGCGGACCGGGGGGCCCCTACGAGCAGTACTTC. Translating gives CASGPGGPYEQYF.

This clone was found a few times. This rearrangement joins TRBV14 to TRBJ1-1, with D maybe TRBD1 (6 bases). Germline V gene data show CDR1 as SGHDN and CDR2 as FVKESK. V shed 1 base and J shed 3 bases, with 9 bases lying between them. The CDR3 consists of 14 residues. The CDR3 region is CASSQGSGDTEAFF. CDR3 bases: TGTGCCAGCAGCCAAGGGTCAGGGGACACTGAAGCTTTCTTT.

This clone has just a few counts. This chain uses TRBV28 with TRBJ1-2; a possible D gene is TRBD1 (5 bases). The V gene lost 3 bases and the J gene lost 4 bases, with 6 bases spanning the gap. Germline assignment: CDR1 MDHEN and CDR2 SYDVKM. The CDR3 spans 12 residues. CDR3 region: CASSFGGYGYTF. In DNA form, the CDR3 reads TGTGCCAGCAGTTTCGGGGGCTATGGCTACACCTTC.

The chain recombines TRBV6-5 with TRBJ2-7; 7 bases fit TRBD1. Germline assignment: CDR1 MNHEY and CDR2 SVGAGI. The CDR3 length is 13 residues. V lost 5 bases, J lost 2 bases, and 3 bases stayed unmatched. CDR3 region: CASSLDRAYEQYF. In DNA, the CDR3 is TGTGCCAGCAGTCTCGACAGGGCCTACGAGCAGTACTTC.

Only one count was recorded for this clone. The V and J genes are TRBV4-3 and TRBJ2-6; D unresolved. The germline CDR1 and CDR2 sequences are LGHNA and YSLEER. The V and J ends lost 2 bases and 0 bases respectively, with 8 bases between them. The CDR3 runs 16 residues. CDR3 nucleotide sequence: TGCGCCAGCAGCCAACGAACACTCTCTGGGGCCAACGTCCTGACTTTC. Translating gives CASSQRTLSGANVLTF.

The chain links TRBV7-3 to TRBJ1-1, with D perhaps matching TRBD1 (5 bases). The V gene's germline CDR1 is SGHTA and CDR2 FQGTGA. V lost 3 bases, J lost 4 bases, and 9 bases lay in between. The CDR3 sequence is 13 residues long. The CDR3 sequence is CASSLQGPTEAFF. The CDR3 DNA reads as TGTGCCAGCAGCTTGCAGGGACCCACTGAAGCTTTCTTT.

The CDR3 protein is CASSLAQGYEQYF. In DNA form, the CDR3 reads TGTGCCAGCAGCTTGGCACAGGGGTACGAGCAGTACTTC. The chain joins TRBV5-5 to TRBJ2-7; 7 bases are a match to TRBD1. CDR3 length: 13 amino acids. Germline assignment: CDR1 SGHKS and CDR2 YYEKEE (reference sequence). V shed 0 bases and J 4 bases; nucleotides not matched to a gene: 1.

To note about this clone: Other nucleotide sequences from this sample produce the same CDR3. The genes are TRBV19 and TRBJ2-7; D is unclear. V lost 3 bases and J 1 base, leaving 7 bases between the germline ends. The V gene's germline CDR1 is LNHDA and CDR2 SQIVND (reference sequence). This CDR3 is 13 amino acids long. In DNA, the CDR3 is TGTGCCAGTAGTATCGGCAGTTCCTACGAGCAGTACTTC. This gives the protein CASSIGSSYEQYF.

CDR3 in amino acids: CASMTVAYEQYF. CDR3 nucleotides: TGTGCCAGCATGACCGTCGCCTACGAGCAGTACTTC. The chain joins TRBV6-5 to TRBJ2-7; no definite D call. V was trimmed by 7 bases and J by 2 bases, leaving 9 bases between them. Germline loops: CDR1 MNHEY, CDR2 SVGAGI. The CDR3 loop spans 12 amino acids.

This rearrangement joins TRBV2 to TRBJ2-7; TRBD2 might be the D (6 bases). The CDR3 runs 14 residues. Germline V gene lookup returns CDR1 SNHLY and CDR2 FYNNEI. V shed 0 bases and J shed 3 bases, with 9 bases lying between them. Here the CDR3 DNA reads TGTGCCAGCAGTGAAGCTGGAGGGCACTACGAGCAGTACTTC. Translation: CASSEAGGHYEQYF.

The chain uses TRBV27 and TRBJ1-2, with TRBD1 as a possible D gene (5 bases). Looked up from germline, CDR1 is MNHEY and CDR2 is SMNVEV (reference sequence). The V gene lost 6 bases and the J gene lost 4 bases, with 9 bases spanning the gap. The CDR3 loop spans 12 amino acids. CDR3 bases: TGTGCCAGCAGGGGGCAACTCTATGGCTACACCTTC. Residues: CASRGQLYGYTF.

This chain uses TRBV5-1 with TRBJ2-2, with D uncertain. V was pared by 4 bases and J by 4 bases, with 8 bases between. The CDR3 contains 13 residues. Germline CDR1 reads SGHRS; CDR2 reads YFSETQ. CDR3 sequence reads: CASSPVGTGELFF. The CDR3 DNA reads as TGCGCCAGCAGCCCGGTGGGCACCGGGGAGCTGTTTTTT.

This clone has ten or more counts. The chain links TRBV19 to TRBJ1-5; 10 bases are shared with TRBD1. The V and J ends lost 7 bases and 6 bases, in that order; junction bases with no gene match: 9. CDR1 LNHDA and CDR2 SQIVND come from the germline V gene (reference sequence). This CDR3 has 15 amino acids. CDR3 DNA sequence: TGTGCCAGTACCCCCCAGACAGGGGGCGGTCAGCCCCAGCATTTT. Protein sequence: CASTPQTGGGQPQHF.

The rearrangement joins TRBV2 to TRBJ2-3; 9 bases line up with TRBD2. Per the germline V gene, CDR1 is SNHLY and CDR2 is FYNNEI. With V trimmed by 6 bases and J by 2 bases, 9 bases remained unmatched. This CDR3 comprises 16 residues. CDR3 nucleotides: TGTGCCAGCAGATTTTCTAGCGGGGCGGCCACAGATACGCAGTATTTT. This encodes CASRFSSGAATDTQYF.

The chain has TRBV29-1 and TRBJ2-2; 7 nucleotides match TRBD1. Germline V gene lookup returns CDR1 SQVTM and CDR2 ANQGSEA. The CDR3 is 15 amino acids. The trim removed 5 bases at V and 4 bases at J, leaving 10 bases unmatched. CDR3 in amino acids: CSVTFGDRPTGELFF. In DNA, the CDR3 is TGCAGCGTTACATTCGGGGACAGACCCACCGGGGAGCTGTTTTTT.

The J gene is TRBJ2-5, the V gene TRBV2, with TRBD2 matching 8 bases. This CDR3 contains 14 residues. V shed 6 bases and J 5 bases; nucleotides not matched to a gene: 8. The germline V gene has CDR1 SNHLY and CDR2 FYNNEI. The CDR3 DNA is TGTGCCAGCAGCCGGGGGGGGACTCCTGAGACCCAGTACTTC. This encodes CASSRGGTPETQYF.

This clone showed up just a few times. The CDR3 DNA follows: TGTGCCAGCAGTTATCAGCGGGGTGAGCAGTTCTTC. It translates to CASSYQRGEQFF. The genes are TRBV6-5 and TRBJ2-1; TRBD2 agrees at 7 bases. J lost 9 bases, V lost 3 bases, and 2 bases had no gene match. Germline V CDR1 and CDR2: MNHEY, SVGAGI. The CDR3 contains 12 residues.

The chain combines TRBV5-8 with TRBJ1-1; no reliable D call. Trimming took off 9 bases at V and 2 bases at J, with 17 bases between the two ends. The CDR3 is 14 residues long. CDR1 is SGHTS, CDR2 YDEGEE, per germline. The CDR3 protein is CATQHRGRNTEAFF. The CDR3 DNA reads TGTGCCACCCAGCATAGAGGGCGCAACACTGAAGCTTTCTTT.